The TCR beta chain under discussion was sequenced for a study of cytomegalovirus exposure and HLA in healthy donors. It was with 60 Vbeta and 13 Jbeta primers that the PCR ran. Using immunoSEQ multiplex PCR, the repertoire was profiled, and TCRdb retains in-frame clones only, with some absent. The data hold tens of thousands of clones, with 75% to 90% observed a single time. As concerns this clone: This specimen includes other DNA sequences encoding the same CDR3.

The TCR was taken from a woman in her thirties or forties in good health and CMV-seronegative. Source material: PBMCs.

The CDR3: CASSSGTGDYEQYF. The CDR3 nucleotides read TGTGCCAGCAGCTCCGGGACAGGGGACTACGAGCAGTACTTC. This sequence joins TRBV7-9 and TRBJ2-7, with 10 bases identical to TRBD1. This CDR3 region has 14 residues. The junction had 3 bases not matched to a gene; V was cut back by 4 bases and J by 3 bases. Germline loops: CDR1 SEHNR, CDR2 FQNEAQ (reference sequence).